One and the same sample provided the 27 T cell receptor beta chains below, sequenced in a study of blood T cell repertoires in COVID-19. The data were produced by immunoSEQ multiplex PCR, yet TCRdb's version contains in-frame clones alone and is incomplete. The data contain 250,000 or so clones, approximately 80% of them singletons. The specimen was peripheral blood. These receptors all stem from a man in his forties or fifties who had recovered from COVID-19.

This rearrangement joins TRBV18 to TRBJ1-2, with D perhaps TRBD1 (5 bases). Trimming stripped 3 bases from V and 3 bases from J, with 11 bases between. The CDR3 is made up of 14 amino acids. Germline CDR1 KGHSH, CDR2 LQKENI. The CDR3 DNA is TGTGCCAGCTCACCGCAGGGCGTAGACTATGGCTACACCTTC. Protein product: CASSPQGVDYGYTF.

This clone showed up just once. The chain has TRBV29-1 and TRBJ1-1; D is undetermined. The CDR3 runs 10 residues. V shed 0 bases and J shed 10 bases, with 6 bases lying between them. Germline V CDR1 and CDR2: SQVTM, ANQGSEA. CDR3 nucleotides: TGCAGCGTTGAAGAGGAGAGAGCTTTCTTT. Protein product: CSVEEERAFF.

The chain recombines TRBV6-6 with TRBJ2-2; D remains unclear. The CDR3 runs 14 residues. V was cut by 8 bases and J by 3 bases, with 13 bases left in between. Germline-derived CDR1 and CDR2 are MNHNY and SVGAGI (reference sequence). CDR3 nucleotide sequence: TGTGCCAGCGAGGCAGAATGGGACACCGGGGAGCTGTTTTTT. It is translated as CASEAEWDTGELFF.

As for this clone: Other nucleotide sequences from this sample produce the same CDR3. The chain links TRBV5-1 to TRBJ1-2, with 7 positions matching TRBD1. The CDR3 contains 13 residues. The V segment lost 0 bases and the J segment 8 bases; nucleotides outside the gene matches: 4. CDR1 is SGHRS, CDR2 YFSETQ, per germline. DNA for the CDR3: TGCGCCAGCAGCTTGGAGGGGGCTAGGGGCTACACCTTC. Its protein is CASSLEGARGYTF.

This sequence joins TRBV5-1 and TRBJ2-3; TRBD2 matches 11 bases. Trimming removed 0 bases from V and 5 bases from J; junction bases left unmatched: 5. Germline CDR1 is SGHRS and CDR2 is YFSETQ. There are 16 residues in the CDR3. As DNA, the CDR3 is TGCGCCAGCAGCTTGGGTACTAGCGGGAGCGGAGATACGCAGTATTTT. Its translation is CASSLGTSGSGDTQYF.

This clone showed up just a few times. The chain combines TRBV12-3 or TRBV12-4 with TRBJ2-4, with TRBD2 matching over 8 bases. This CDR3 has 13 amino acids. The V gene end was trimmed by 6 bases and the J gene end by 15 bases; junction bases not matched to a gene: 13. CDR3 residues: CASSLTQAGDWYF. In DNA form, the CDR3 reads TGTGCCAGCAGCCTGACTCAAGCGGGAGACTGGTACTTC.

The V and J genes are TRBV11-2 and TRBJ1-1; tentative D call: TRBD1 (5 bases). The CDR3 is 13 residues long. The germline V and J ends were trimmed by 10 bases and 1 base, with 13 bases remaining between them. CDR1 is SGHAT, CDR2 FQNNGV, per germline. CDR3 amino acids: CATNQGRNTEAFF. The CDR3 DNA reads TGTGCCACAAACCAGGGAAGGAACACTGAAGCTTTCTTT.

The CDR3: CARGTEAFF. The DNA for the CDR3 is TGTGCGCGGGGCACTGAAGCTTTCTTT. V gene TRBV19 combines with J gene TRBJ1-1; no firm D call. The CDR3 totals 9 residues. Germline CDR1 LNHDA, CDR2 SQIVND (reference sequence).

The gene calls are TRBV30 and TRBJ1-2, with TRBD1 matching over 9 bases. V lost 1 base, J lost 8 bases, and 5 bases stayed unmatched. CDR3 length: 13 amino acids. CDR1 and CDR2 (germline): GTSNPN, SVGIG (reference sequence). CDR3 loop: CAWSGDRVRGYTF. The CDR3 DNA reads TGTGCCTGGAGTGGGGACAGGGTGCGGGGCTACACCTTC. Drawing the rest from reference TRBV30 and TRBJ1-2, the complete variable domain is SQTIHQWPATLVQPVGSPLSLECTVEGTSNPNLYWYRQAAGRGLQLLFYSVGIGQISSEVPQNLSASRPQDRQFILSSKKLLLSDSGFYLCAWSGDRVRGYTFGSGTRLTVV.

The chain has TRBV15 and TRBJ1-5, with 7 bases fitting TRBD1. Looked up from germline, CDR1 is LNHNV and CDR2 is YYDKDF (reference sequence). The CDR3 totals 15 residues. The trim removed 6 bases at V and 1 base at J, leaving 6 bases unmatched. This CDR3 reads CATSPGGRSNQPQHF. The DNA for the CDR3 is TGTGCCACCAGTCCAGGGGGAAGGAGCAATCAGCCCCAGCATTTT.

The rearrangement joins TRBV23-1 to TRBJ1-6, with D tentatively TRBD1 (5 bases). TRBV23-1 is classed as an ORF, of uncertain function. V lost 2 bases and J 13 bases, leaving 9 bases between the germline ends. This CDR3 has 12 residues. The CDR3 reads CASSQPPGPLHF. Written as DNA, the CDR3 is TGCGCCAGCAGTCAACCCCCAGGGCCCCTCCACTTT.

This clone was observed a handful of times. The chain joins TRBV19 to TRBJ2-2; the D gene is possibly TRBD1 (8 bases). V lost 5 bases to trimming and J lost 6 bases, with 16 bases between them. This CDR3 spans 15 amino acids. Per germline, CDR1 LNHDA and CDR2 SQIVND (reference sequence). DNA of the CDR3: TGTGCCAGTAGTCCGTTACAGGGGGGGTCCGGGGAGCTGTTTTTT. Translated: CASSPLQGGSGELFF.

This clone has just a few counts. Additional DNA sequences in this sample encode the identical CDR3. This chain links TRBV4-3 with TRBJ1-1, with D hard to call. The germline CDR1 and CDR2 sequences are LGHNA and YSLEER. This CDR3 is 13 amino acids long. The V and J ends lost 0 bases and 1 base respectively, with 3 bases between them. The CDR3 region is CASSQDRNTEAFF. The CDR3 DNA sequence: TGCGCCAGCAGCCAAGACAGGAACACTGAAGCTTTCTTT.

A single count supports this clone. The V call is TRBV6-5, the J call TRBJ1-2; 9 bases line up with TRBD1. This CDR3 spans 14 amino acids. Germline V CDR1 and CDR2: MNHEY, SVGAGI. J gave up 7 bases and V 7 bases, and 10 bases lay outside the gene matches. CDR3 sequence reads: CASMGDRATGGYTF. CDR3 DNA sequence: TGTGCCAGCATGGGGGACAGGGCCACGGGTGGCTACACCTTC.

V usage is TRBV7-9 and J usage is TRBJ2-2, with 10 nucleotides matching TRBD2. Per the germline V gene, CDR1 is SEHNR and CDR2 is FQNEAQ (reference sequence). With 5 bases clipped from V and 4 bases from J, the junction kept 7 bases outside the gene matches. This CDR3 spans 16 amino acids. CDR3 sequence (DNA): TGTGCCAGCAGCCACGTACTAGCGGGGAGCACCGGGGAGCTGTTTTTT. Translating gives CASSHVLAGSTGELFF.

The chain joins TRBV7-2 to TRBJ2-3; 7 bases align to TRBD2. Germline V gene lookup returns CDR1 SGHTA and CDR2 FQGNSA. The junction had 16 bases not matched to a gene; V was cut back by 5 bases and J by 5 bases. The CDR3 totals 17 residues. The CDR3 sequence is CASSPGGTGAWVDTQYF. CDR3 nucleotide sequence: TGTGCCAGCAGCCCGGGAGGAACGGGCGCTTGGGTAGATACGCAGTATTTT.

This chain uses TRBV15 with TRBJ2-5, with D maybe TRBD1 (6 bases). V lost 3 bases to trimming and J lost 0 bases, with 11 bases between them. The germline CDR1 and CDR2 sequences are LNHNV and YYDKDF (reference sequence). This CDR3 is 15 amino acids long. CDR3 coding DNA: TGTGCCACCAGCAGCCCCCGGGACAACCAAGAGACCCAGTACTTC. Translated: CATSSPRDNQETQYF.

The V call is TRBV3-1 (or the pseudogene TRBV3-2), the J call TRBJ2-5; tentative D call: TRBD2 (6 bases). Germline-derived CDR1 and CDR2 are LGHDT and YNNKEL (reference sequence). V lost 4 bases to trimming and J lost 4 bases, with 22 bases between them. The CDR3 runs to 17 residues. CDR3 bases: TGTGCCAGCAGCCCTACGCCGGGACTCTCAGTGCGAGAGACCCAGTACTTC. Protein: CASSPTPGLSVRETQYF.

The chain recombines TRBV2 with TRBJ2-3; 8 nucleotides line up with TRBD1. Germline CDR1 reads SNHLY; CDR2 reads FYNNEI. The CDR3 runs 15 residues. The ends lost 1 base at V and 5 bases at J; junction bases unmatched: 5. The CDR3: CASSEVTGGVDTQYF. CDR3 DNA: TGTGCCAGCAGTGAAGTAACAGGGGGTGTAGATACGCAGTATTTT.

This clone was detected many times. V usage is TRBV5-5 and J usage is TRBJ1-4, with D possibly TRBD1 on 5 matching bases. The CDR3 loop spans 17 amino acids. V was cut by 4 bases and J by 5 bases, with 21 bases left in between. CDR1 and CDR2 (germline): SGHKS, YYEKEE (reference sequence). In nucleotides, the CDR3 is TGTGCCAGCAGCAAGGGCGGGGGAAGTGGGGGAAATGAAAAACTGTTTTTT. Its translation: CASSKGGGSGGNEKLFF.

The rearrangement uses TRBV7-9 and TRBJ2-7; 9 bases map to TRBD1. CDR1 is SEHNR, CDR2 FQNEAQ, per germline (reference sequence). The J segment lost 5 bases and the V segment lost 2 bases, leaving 1 base of the junction unmatched. CDR3 length: 13 amino acids. The CDR3 sequence is CASSLTGGNEQYF. CDR3 bases: TGTGCCAGCAGCTTAACAGGGGGCAACGAGCAGTACTTC.

The V and J genes are TRBV11-2 and TRBJ1-2; TRBD1 is a possible D gene (5 bases). Trimming took off 7 bases at V and 11 bases at J, with 17 bases between the two ends. This CDR3 comprises 12 residues. Germline V lookup: CDR1 SGHAT, CDR2 FQNNGV. This CDR3 is CASTHRGGGYTF. The CDR3, as DNA: TGTGCCAGCACCCATCGTGGTGGGGGGTACACCTTC.

The rearrangement joins TRBV27 to TRBJ2-1; 7 bases fit TRBD2. Germline loops: CDR1 MNHEY, CDR2 SMNVEV (reference sequence). This CDR3 region has 14 residues. J lost 10 bases, V lost 6 bases, and 12 bases had no gene match. The CDR3 loop is CASRWDYVNTEQFF. The DNA of the CDR3 is TGTGCCAGCAGGTGGGACTATGTTAATACAGAGCAGTTCTTC.

V is TRBV4-1 and J is TRBJ2-7; 10 bases are a match to TRBD1. The ends lost 1 base at V and 4 bases at J; junction bases unmatched: 7. CDR1 MGHRA and CDR2 YSYEKL come from the germline V gene. This CDR3 region has 16 residues. CDR3 protein: CASSQGPGQGTYEQYF. The CDR3 coding sequence is TGCGCCAGCAGCCAAGGGCCGGGACAGGGGACGTACGAGCAGTACTTC.

The chain uses TRBV28 and TRBJ2-3; a possible D gene is TRBD2 (6 bases). This CDR3 is built from 15 residues. The germline V and J ends were trimmed by 7 bases and 5 bases, with 19 bases remaining between them. Per germline, CDR1 MDHEN and CDR2 SYDVKM. The CDR3 spells CASTTGTGGQDTQYF. The DNA of the CDR3 is TGTGCCAGCACCACTGGCACCGGGGGTCAAGATACGCAGTATTTT. The variable domain in full, completed from reference TRBV28 and TRBJ2-3, reads DVKVTQSSRYLVKRTGEKVFLECVQDMDHENMFWYRQDPGLGLRLIYFSYDVKMKEKGDIPEGYSVSREKKERFSLILESASTNQTSMYLCASTTGTGGQDTQYFGPGTRLTVL.

The chain is built from TRBV15 and TRBJ2-2; D possibly corresponds to TRBD2 (5 bases). This CDR3 has 16 amino acids. V shed 3 bases and J shed 1 base, with 12 bases lying between them. Per germline, CDR1 LNHNV and CDR2 YYDKDF (reference sequence). CDR3 protein: CATSSEGRENTGELFF. The CDR3 DNA follows: TGTGCCACCAGCAGCGAAGGACGGGAGAACACCGGGGAGCTGTTTTTT.

This clone was found once. The chain joins TRBV11-2 to TRBJ2-5, with 12 positions matching TRBD2. Germline V lookup: CDR1 SGHAT, CDR2 FQNNGV. J was trimmed by 5 bases and V by 5 bases; bases with no gene match: 9. This CDR3 has 16 residues. The CDR3: CASSIGLAGRGETQYF. CDR3 DNA sequence: TGTGCCAGCAGCATAGGACTAGCGGGACGGGGTGAGACCCAGTACTTC.